The TCR beta chain described here comes from a study of CD4 T cell repertoires in COVID-19. Study overall: CFSE-low cells expanded less than 13 days with IL-2, then restimulated with other coronavirus spikes.

Profiling relied on immunoSEQ multiplex PCR, and the TCRdb table lists in-frame clones only, not all of them. This table holds about 75,000 clones, approximately 83% found once. Note on this clone: Its antigen remains unknown.

Sequencing was done directly on freshly isolated, uncultured memory T cells. V dropped 2 bases and J dropped 3; count of bases not matched to a gene: 7. Germline V gives CDR1 SGHKS, CDR2 YYEKEE (reference sequence). This CDR3 region has 15 residues. The study, taken as a whole, reports: Two or all three memory subsets shared several highly expanded SARS-CoV-2-reactive clonotypes. Between about 7 and 27% of SARS-CoV-2 clonotypes also appeared in SARS-CoV and/or HKU1 spike cultures.

The sequenced sample was CD4+ T cells from peripheral blood, obtained after recovery from COVID-19. The TCR was taken from a human donor who had COVID-19. The rearrangement uses TRBV5-5 and TRBJ2-7, with 8 bases identical to TRBD1. The DNA for the CDR3 is TGTGCCAGCAGCTTTACGGGACAGGTGGACTACGAGCAGTACTTC. It yields the protein CASSFTGQVDYEQYF.